This TCR beta chain was recovered during a study of tumor and adjacent non-tumor tissue in lung cancer (dated 2018 in TCRdb). About the investigation overall: By cancer type, the cohort comprised eleven to twelve adenocarcinoma patients, a couple of squamous cell carcinoma patients and 1 small cell lung cancer patient. For each patient, one tumor sample and one normal lung sample were taken, giving thirty paired specimens that underwent TCRbeta CDR3 sequencing. The approximately 15 patients were aged roughly 30 to 80 years, included about ten men and 5 women, and had TNM stage I to III disease. Sequencing produced approximately 130 million productive TCRbeta reads in total, an average of approximately 4.2 million reads per sample. Using bulk TCRbeta repertoires from 15 lung cancer patients, the study set lung tumor tissue side by side with matched distant non-tumor lung tissue.

For this clonotype: The specificity of this receptor is unknown. At one boundary the junction diverges from the germline segment, which might be a read error.

Counted from cysteine to phenylalanine, this CDR3 has 14 amino acids. CDR3 DNA is the only sequence kept; it has 42 bases, read in frame from the first base. Per the germline V gene, MGHRA is the CDR1 and YSYEKL is the CDR2. Summary of the overall study and its limitations: Tumor tissue showed significantly higher TCR diversity (inverse Simpson) than normal lung tissue, at roughly 430 vs 170 (P = 0.0075, Mann-Whitney U test). Because peripheral blood was not sequenced, blood TCRbeta repertoires in the lung cancer patients of the study were not examined. The top 100 clones made up a significantly larger cumulative share of the repertoire in normal lung than in tumor tissue. The methods do not name the sequencing platform or mention unique molecular identifiers. TCR diversity was significantly higher in younger patients, and greater tumor TCR diversity was associated with shorter overall survival and shorter disease-free survival. Only about 15 patients were in the cohort, and the authors stated that larger samples and more detailed clinical data are needed.

Library preparation was by multiplex PCR. Sequencing used an Illumina HiSeq 2500. TCRbeta libraries were built by three rounds of nested PCR using primers (Table S4), following protocols modified from ARM-PCR. PCR products of 200-500 bp were gel-excised and purified with the QIAquick gel extraction kit before sequencing. The paper's processing steps were these. Trimmomatic was used to clean the reads, FLASH merged the cleaned reads into complete CDR3 sequences, and MiTCR assigned the sequences to V(D)J germline segments. Clonal diversity was calculated as the inverse Simpson's index using VDJtools. Productive reads were defined as in-frame sequences without a premature stop codon. The raw public data were reprocessed by TCRdb itself: fastp quality trimming at Q25, MiXCR clonotype calling, in-frame beta chains only. Every entry covers one CDR3 protein and lists the most common genes and DNA from its rows. V and J calls and clone size were set by TCRdb, not the authors. The sample profile shows fewer than 90,000 distinct CDR3 sequences; more than 65% of them were found once. The leading ten clones occupy less than 25% of the sample.

RNA was isolated from bulk unsorted tissue, and RNA quality was assessed with a NanoDrop ND-1000 and an Agilent 2100. For the normal lung samples, distant non-tumor tissue was collected more than 3 cm away from the tumor edge. The donors were newly diagnosed lung cancer patients admitted for thoracic surgery in China from August to November 2014 who had not received prior chemotherapy. The study excluded patients who had received radiotherapy or chemotherapy before or who had another cancer at the same time. Pieces of surgical tissue measuring about 1-2.3 cm3 were kept in RNAlater solution and held at -80 degrees C until needed.

The rearranged chain carries TRBV4-1 and TRBJ2-7; 7 central bases correspond to TRBD2. The receptor's source is a woman aged 45-60 years with non-small cell lung cancer. The sample was distant non-tumor lung tissue. The CDR3 reads as follows: CASSPGRGAYEQYF. The DNA reads TGCGCCAGTAGCCCCGGACGGGGGGCCTACGAGCAGTACTTC.